A selection of T cell receptor beta chains follows, all from one sample in a study of early T cells in non-severe SARS-CoV-2 infection. TCRdb recomputed calls from the 5' RACE reads with MiXCR, one row per CDR3 protein. The data contain over 80,000 distinct CDR3 sequences, 13% to 15% of them seen just once; the ten biggest clones take up approximately 11%. Sequenced: whole blood. The receptor set was obtained from an adult who was a healthcare worker with PCR-confirmed SARS-CoV-2 infection or an uninfected control (not recorded which). CDR3s include the opening cysteine and the closing phenylalanine or tryptophan. A D gene is named only where the DNA matches it firmly. Not every row has a clone size; where given, it reads once, few, many or a size class.

D gene,clone size,V gene,J gene,CDR3 DNA,CDR3 protein
TRBD2,few,TRBV20-1,TRBJ2-3,TGCAGTGCTAGAGAGGGGACTAGCGGCACAGATACGCAGTATTTT,CSAREGTSGTDTQYF
.,few,TRBV9,TRBJ2-7,TGTGCCAGCAGCGTTGGGAACAGGCCGACCTACGAGCAGTACTTC,CASSVGNRPTYEQYF
.,many,TRBV29-1,TRBJ1-1,TGCAGCGTAAACTTTGAGAACACTGAAGCTTTCTTT,CSVNFENTEAFF
TRBD1,many,TRBV20-1,TRBJ2-1,TGCAGTGCTTCCGCCGGGACAGGGGTGAATGAGCAGTTCTTC,CSASAGTGVNEQFF
.,few,TRBV6-6,TRBJ1-1,TGTGCCAGCACCAACGAGTTTTTTACTGAAGCTTTCTTT,CASTNEFFTEAFF
TRBD2,many,TRBV20-1,TRBJ2-3,TGCAGTGCTAGAATTGTCGGGGGGGCTGGTCAAGATACGCAGTATTTT,CSARIVGGAGQDTQYF
TRBD1,.,TRBV5-1,TRBJ2-7,TGCGCCAGCAGCAGGGACAGGGCGGCCTACGAGCAGTACTTC,CASSRDRAAYEQYF
.,few,TRBV5-1,TRBJ1-3,TGCGCCAGCAGCTTGGGGCAGGGAGACACCATATATTTT,CASSLGQGDTIYF
TRBD2,.,TRBV2,TRBJ2-5,TGTGCCAGCAGTGAGGGGACTAGCGGGAAAGAGACCCAGTACTTC,CASSEGTSGKETQYF
.,.,TRBV11-2,TRBJ2-3,TGTGCCAGCAGCTTAGGTACGGACACAGATACGCAGTATTTT,CASSLGTDTDTQYF
.,few,TRBV29-1,TRBJ2-1,TGCAGCGTTGAAGGTCAGGGAAGTTTCGATGAGCAGTTCTTC,CSVEGQGSFDEQFF
.,few,TRBV29-1,TRBJ2-1,TGCAGCGCGGGACCGATTCCCTACAATGAGCAGTTCTTC,CSAGPIPYNEQFF
.,many,TRBV7-8,TRBJ1-5,TGTGCCAGCAGCTTAACACAGGGAGGTCAGCCCCAGCATTTT,CASSLTQGGQPQHF
.,few,TRBV5-1,TRBJ1-1,TGCGCCAGCAGCCCCTGGGTGGCAGGGGAGGGCACTGAAGCTTTCTTT,CASSPWVAGEGTEAFF
.,few,TRBV18,TRBJ2-2,TGTGCCAGCTCACCACCGAACACCGGGGAGCTGTTTTTT,CASSPPNTGELFF
.,.,TRBV20-1,TRBJ1-4,TGCAGTGCTAAGTCCCTCGGAGCGGGGGGAATGAGAGCTAATGAAAAACTGTTTTTT,CSAKSLGAGGMRANEKLFF
.,.,TRBV7-2,TRBJ2-5,TGTGCCAGCAGCCCAAACTCAGAGACCCAGTACTTC,CASSPNSETQYF
.,few,TRBV5-1,TRBJ2-1,TGCGCCAGCAGCCCAAGCGGAACCTACAATGAGCAGTTCTTC,CASSPSGTYNEQFF
.,few,TRBV27,TRBJ2-7,TGTGCCAGCAGTCCGCGGGGCGGAAGCTCCTACGAGCAGTACTTC,CASSPRGGSSYEQYF
TRBD1,many,TRBV9,TRBJ2-2,TGTGCCAGCAGCGTAGAACAGGGGGCCCGCGGCACCGGGGAGCTGTTTTTT,CASSVEQGARGTGELFF
.,few,TRBV3-1,TRBJ1-1,TGTGCCAGCAGCCAGGGCTCATCCGAGCCGGTCTTT,CASSQGSSEPVF
.,once,TRBV20-1,TRBJ1-1,TGCAGTGCTAGAGCCCCAAACGTCAGGATCACTGAAGCTTTCTTT,CSARAPNVRITEAFF
.,few,TRBV2,TRBJ2-2,TGTGCCAGCAGTGAACTCGCAGTGATAAACACCGGGGAGCTGTTTTTT,CASSELAVINTGELFF
.,few,TRBV6-5,TRBJ1-1,TGTGCCAGTTACCTCCATGGGGCGAACACTGAAGCTTTCTTT,CASYLHGANTEAFF
.,many,TRBV28,TRBJ2-4,TGTGCCACCCGGGAGTCGTCGGCCAAAAACATTCAGTACTTC,CATRESSAKNIQYF
.,.,TRBV29-1,TRBJ2-7,TGCAGCGTTGAAGTTTTCGACGAGCAGTACTTC,CSVEVFDEQYF
.,few,TRBV20-1,TRBJ2-6,TGCAGTGCCCAATCTGGGGCCAACGTCCTGACTTTC,CSAQSGANVLTF
.,.,TRBV7-6,TRBJ2-1,TGTGCCAGCAGCACCAGACAGGACAATGAGCAGTTCTTC,CASSTRQDNEQFF
.,.,TRBV7-9,TRBJ1-2,TGTGCCAGCAGCTTTGAGGGGCGCATTGGCTACACCTTC,CASSFEGRIGYTF
.,few,TRBV4-3,TRBJ2-7,TGCGCCAGCAGCCAAGATGATAACAGGAACTACGAGCAGTACTTC,CASSQDDNRNYEQYF
TRBD1,.,TRBV6-5,TRBJ2-1,TGTGCCAGCAGTCGGGACAGCCTCTACAATGAGCAGTTCTTC,CASSRDSLYNEQFF
.,few,TRBV28,TRBJ2-3,.,CASSFFGQGADTQYF
TRBD1,few,TRBV6-2/TRBV6-3,TRBJ2-2,TGTGCCAGCAGTTACTCGATTCCGGGACAGCTCCGAGGTGGCGGGGAGCTGTTTTTT,CASSYSIPGQLRGGGELFF
TRBD1,many,TRBV6-1,TRBJ1-2,TGTGCCAGCAAGACAGGGACAGGCGGCTACACCTTC,CASKTGTGGYTF
.,.,TRBV5-1,TRBJ2-1,TGCGCCAGCAGCATACAGGGACCTCTTTACAATGAGCAGTTCTTC,CASSIQGPLYNEQFF
TRBD1,many,TRBV6-4,TRBJ1-2,TGTGCCAGCAGTGAACTCGGGGGACAGTCTACTGGCTACACCTTC,CASSELGGQSTGYTF
.,few,TRBV5-1,TRBJ2-3,TGCGCCAGCAGCCTGGACGTGTCAGATACGCAGTATTTT,CASSLDVSDTQYF
TRBD1,few,TRBV6-1,TRBJ1-4,TGTGCCAGCATCAGGACAGGGAGGGATGAAAAACTGTTTTTT,CASIRTGRDEKLFF
TRBD2,.,TRBV6-2/TRBV6-3,TRBJ2-2,TGTGCCAGCATCGGACTAGCCCACACCGGGGAGCTGTTTTTT,CASIGLAHTGELFF
.,few,TRBV5-1,TRBJ1-3,TGCGCCAGCAGCCCGAGGGCTGGCTCTGGAAACACCATATATTTT,CASSPRAGSGNTIYF
.,.,TRBV11-2,TRBJ2-1,TGTGCCAGCAGCTTAGATTATGAGCAGTTCTTC,CASSLDYEQFF
TRBD1,few,TRBV7-3,TRBJ2-1,TGTGCCAGCAGCCCGCTCGGACAGGGGTTGGGGAATGAGCAGTTCTTC,CASSPLGQGLGNEQFF
.,many,TRBV29-1,TRBJ1-1,TGCAGCGTCGACTCCGAGGAGGGGCTTGAAGCTTTCTTT,CSVDSEEGLEAFF
.,.,TRBV10-3,TRBJ1-5,TGTGCCATCAGTGAGGCGGCAGATAGCAATCAGCCCCAGCATTTT,CAISEAADSNQPQHF
TRBD1,.,TRBV6-1,TRBJ1-2,TGTGCCAGCAGAACGACAGGGTTTGACTATGGCTACACCTTC,CASRTTGFDYGYTF